Below are 5 T cell receptor beta chains sequenced from a single sample in a study of control samples from healthy donors and cancer patients. Measured with immunoSEQ multiplex PCR; TCRdb has only the in-frame clones, and not every one. Here the sample spans about 100,000 clones, roughly 92% being singletons. What was sequenced was blood. These receptors were collected from a human donor in good health. The donor label of this sample is uncertain.

A few counts support this clone. The chain uses TRBV27 and TRBJ2-3; D possibly corresponds to TRBD2 (6 bases). The V end lost 3 bases, the J end lost 2 bases, and 9 bases lay between the germline ends. CDR1 MNHEY and CDR2 SMNVEV come from the germline V gene (reference sequence). The CDR3 consists of 14 residues. This CDR3 reads CASSLGLATDTQYF. The CDR3 bases are TGTGCCAGCAGTTTGGGACTGGCCACAGATACGCAGTATTTT.

The chain links TRBV19 to TRBJ1-5; D gene uncertain. In germline, CDR1 is LNHDA, CDR2 SQIVND (reference sequence). Trimming stripped 3 bases from V and 3 bases from J, with 9 bases between. This CDR3 spans 14 amino acids. CDR3 loop: CASSMGGFNQPQHF. The CDR3 nucleotides read TGTGCCAGTAGTATGGGCGGATTCAATCAGCCCCAGCATTTT.

The chain recombines TRBV12-3 or TRBV12-4 with TRBJ1-3; D perhaps matches TRBD1 (5 bases). The V end lost 11 bases, the J end lost 2 bases, and 13 bases lay between the germline ends. CDR3 size: 13 residues. This CDR3 is CAAAATAGNTIYF. The CDR3 DNA sequence: TGTGCCGCCGCAGCGACAGCTGGAAACACCATATATTTT.

CDR3 loop: CASSRLAGGGDTQYF. Written as DNA, the CDR3 is TGTGCCAGCAGTCGACTAGCGGGGGGAGGAGATACGCAGTATTTT. The chain carries TRBV11-2 and TRBJ2-3, with TRBD2 matching 13 bases. This CDR3 contains 15 residues. Germline V gene sequence: CDR1 SGHAT, CDR2 FQNNGV. With 6 bases clipped from V and 5 bases from J, the junction kept 5 bases outside the gene matches.

The gene calls are TRBV3-1 (or the pseudogene TRBV3-2) and TRBJ2-5; TRBD2 matches 8 bases. From germline, CDR1 is LGHDT and CDR2 YNNKEL (reference sequence). There are 17 residues in the CDR3. Trimming took 1 base from V and 7 from J; bases not matched to a gene: 14. The CDR3 region has the DNA TGTGCCAGCAGCCAAGTATCCAGCGGGGGCCGGAGAGGGACCCAGTACTTC. Translation gives CASSQVSSGGRRGTQYF.